These T cell receptor beta chains were read from a single sample in a study of blood T cell repertoires in COVID-19. Using immunoSEQ multiplex PCR, the repertoire was profiled, and TCRdb retains in-frame clones only, with some absent. The table lists roughly 250,000 clones, 87% of them singletons. The sequencing input was PBMCs or T cells enriched from blood (not recorded which). The receptor set was obtained from a woman aged 25 to 39 with acute COVID-19. The CDR3 runs from the conserved cysteine through the conserved F or W. The D gene is left open where the match is weak. Clone size is not always given. Where it is, it says once, few, many or a class for expanded clones.

abundance	v_gene	j_gene	d_gene	CDR3aa	CDR3nt
NA	TRBV3-1/TRBV3-2	TRBJ2-1	TRBD2	CASSKGLAGGRNEQFF	TGTGCCAGCAGCAAAGGGCTAGCGGGAGGGCGCAATGAGCAGTTCTTC
NA	TRBV28	TRBJ2-3	TRBD2	CASSLGGAGGRDTQYF	TGTGCCAGCAGTTTAGGGGGAGCGGGAGGCAGAGATACGCAGTATTTT
NA	TRBV12-3/TRBV12-4	TRBJ1-1	NA	CASSFLTEAFF	TGTGCCAGCAGTTTCCTGACTGAAGCTTTCTTT
NA	TRBV4-1	TRBJ2-1	NA	CASSQVGTGVNEQFF	TGCGCCAGCAGCCAAGTCGGTACGGGAGTGAATGAGCAGTTCTTC
few	TRBV9	TRBJ2-5	TRBD2	CASSVGLAAGLQETQYF	TGTGCCAGCAGCGTAGGGCTAGCGGCAGGTCTCCAAGAGACCCAGTACTTC
NA	TRBV19	TRBJ2-3	TRBD2	CASNAGGGADTQYF	TGTGCCAGTAATGCGGGAGGAGGGGCAGATACGCAGTATTTT
NA	TRBV9	TRBJ2-3	TRBD2	CASSDRGLAGERLTDTQYF	TGTGCCAGCAGCGACCGCGGGCTAGCGGGAGAGAGGTTAACAGATACGCAGTATTTT
NA	TRBV20-1	TRBJ1-4	TRBD1	CSASRTGGATNEKLFF	TGCAGTGCTAGTCGGACAGGGGGCGCAACTAATGAAAAACTGTTTTTT
NA	TRBV6-5	TRBJ1-2	NA	CASSYSRWGDYGYTF	TGTGCCAGCAGTTACTCGAGGTGGGGGGACTATGGCTACACCTTC
NA	TRBV6-2/TRBV6-3	TRBJ2-5	NA	CASSYSPGKETQYF	TGTGCCAGCAGTTACAGTCCGGGGAAAGAGACCCAGTACTTC
many	TRBV6-5	TRBJ2-7	TRBD1	CASSSQGAPYEQYF	TGTGCCAGCAGCTCCCAGGGGGCCCCCTACGAGCAGTACTTC
few	TRBV5-6	TRBJ1-2	NA	CASSLQLTYLYGYTF	TGTGCCAGCAGCCTCCAGCTGACATACCTCTATGGCTACACCTTC
NA	TRBV18	TRBJ1-1	NA	CASSPRQYPMNTEAFF	TGTGCCAGCTCACCTAGACAGTACCCTATGAACACTGAAGCTTTCTTT
NA	TRBV7-3	TRBJ2-1	NA	CASSPTPGGTYNEQFF	TGTGCCAGCAGCCCCACACCGGGGGGCACCTACAATGAGCAGTTCTTC
once	TRBV5-1	TRBJ2-7	TRBD1	CASSLPGQGGHEQYF	TGCGCCAGCAGCTTACCGGGACAGGGTGGCCACGAGCAGTACTTC
NA	TRBV18	TRBJ2-3	NA	CASSLTGMSARMADTQYF	TGTGCCAGCTCACTAACAGGGATGTCAGCACGTATGGCAGATACGCAGTATTTT
NA	TRBV5-1	TRBJ2-1	TRBD1	CASSPETGASFYEQFF	TGCGCCAGCAGCCCTGAGACAGGGGCATCTTTTTATGAGCAGTTCTTC
NA	TRBV28	TRBJ2-7	NA	CASSPVQGGYEQYF	TGTGCCAGCAGTCCCGTGCAAGGGGGCTACGAGCAGTACTTC
NA	TRBV2	TRBJ1-2	TRBD1	CASNLQGARGYTF	TGTGCCAGCAACCTACAGGGGGCGCGTGGCTACACCTTC
NA	TRBV18	TRBJ2-5	TRBD1	CASSPLTGTGGETQYF	TGTGCCAGCTCACCCCTAACCGGGACAGGGGGAGAGACCCAGTACTTC
NA	TRBV28	TRBJ1-6	NA	CASNKPTGGFGPLHF	TGTGCCAGCAATAAACCGACAGGCGGGTTTGGCCCCCTCCACTTT
NA	TRBV4-3	TRBJ2-4	TRBD2	CASSQSYSPGLAGGLVIQYF	TGCGCCAGCAGCCAATCTTATTCCCCGGGACTAGCGGGAGGATTGGTCATTCAGTACTTC
NA	TRBV2	TRBJ1-3	NA	CASSDLPGLAGNTIYF	TGTGCCAGCAGTGATTTGCCCGGACTGGCCGGAAACACCATATATTTT
NA	TRBV30	TRBJ2-1	NA	CAWSRQGNNEQFF	TGTGCCTGGAGCCGGCAGGGAAACAATGAGCAGTTCTTC
NA	TRBV6-2/TRBV6-3	TRBJ1-1	TRBD1	CASSYSLRTGSFRRNTEAFF	TGTGCCAGCAGTTACTCGCTCCGGACAGGCTCATTTCGTCGAAACACTGAAGCTTTCTTT
NA	TRBV9	TRBJ2-2	NA	CASSPRGTGELFF	TGTGCCAGCAGCCCCCGGGGCACCGGGGAGCTGTTTTTT
once	TRBV19	TRBJ2-3	TRBD2	CASSATSGGADGSRDTQYF	TGTGCCAGTAGTGCCACTAGCGGGGGGGCCGATGGATCACGAGATACGCAGTATTTT
NA	TRBV9	TRBJ1-1	TRBD1	CASSVYRGMNTEAFF	TGTGCCAGCAGCGTTTACAGGGGCATGAACACTGAAGCTTTCTTT
NA	TRBV2	TRBJ1-4	TRBD1	CASYLGQLNEKLFF	TGTGCCAGCTACCTGGGACAGCTTAATGAAAAACTGTTTTTT
NA	TRBV2	TRBJ2-7	TRBD1	CASSAKGQGTYEQYF	TGTGCCAGCAGTGCTAAGGGACAGGGGACCTACGAGCAGTACTTC
few	TRBV15	TRBJ1-5	NA	CATSTGLMDNQPQHF	TGTGCCACCAGCACAGGGTTGATGGACAATCAGCCCCAGCATTTT
once	TRBV6-5	TRBJ1-2	NA	CASSYVGSEDYGYTF	TGTGCCAGCAGTTACGTCGGTTCAGAGGACTATGGCTACACCTTC
NA	TRBV5-1	TRBJ1-6	NA	CASSSLQGQGSPLHF	TGCGCCAGCAGCTCTCTACAGGGCCAGGGTTCACCCCTCCACTTT
NA	TRBV7-2	TRBJ1-5	NA	CASSPRAGGYQPQHF	TGTGCCAGCAGCCCTCGGGCAGGAGGATATCAGCCCCAGCATTTT
NA	TRBV11-2	TRBJ1-1	NA	CASSRQATEAFF	TGTGCCAGCAGCCGTCAGGCCACTGAAGCTTTCTTT
NA	TRBV27	TRBJ2-1	TRBD2	CASSGTSGSFEQFF	TGTGCCAGCAGCGGGACTAGCGGGAGCTTTGAGCAGTTCTTC
NA	TRBV19	TRBJ1-3	TRBD1	CASSIPTGGSGNTIYF	TGTGCCAGTAGTATACCCACAGGGGGCTCTGGAAACACCATATATTTT
once	TRBV6-6	TRBJ2-7	NA	CASSPTTSYEQYF	TGTGCCAGCAGTCCGACGACTAGTTACGAGCAGTACTTC
NA	TRBV9	TRBJ1-1	NA	CASSLVDNTEAFF	TGTGCCAGCAGCTTAGTAGATAACACTGAAGCTTTCTTT